Listed below are T cell receptor beta chains from one sample, sequenced in a study of early T cells in non-severe SARS-CoV-2 infection. TCRdb independently ran MiXCR on the 5' RACE reads; one entry per CDR3 protein. Of about 56,000 distinct CDR3 sequences detected, over 13% appear once; the ten largest clones hold approximately 4%. Source: whole blood, taken at baseline. Source of these receptors: an adult who was a healthcare worker with PCR-confirmed SARS-CoV-2 infection or an uninfected control (not recorded which). Each CDR3 is given with its conserved first and last residue. D genes are given only for firm matches. Size tells how often a clone was seen (once, few, many) or the class of an expanded clone, and some rows leave it out.

J	size	D	V	DNA	CDR3
TRBJ2-3	-	-	TRBV7-9	TGTGCCAGCAGCGCGCAACAACAAGATACGCAGTATTTT	CASSAQQQDTQYF
TRBJ2-7	-	-	TRBV24-1	TGTGCCACCAGCTACTATGTTCTCACCTCAACCTACGAGCAGTACTTC	CATSYYVLTSTYEQYF
TRBJ1-1	few	TRBD1	TRBV4-1	TGCGCCAGCAGCCGTCGACAGGGCACTGAAGCTTTCTTT	CASSRRQGTEAFF
TRBJ2-6	-	-	TRBV6-6	TGTGCCAGCAGTTACCGCCTAGGAGGGGCCAACGTCCTGACTTTC	CASSYRLGGANVLTF
TRBJ2-7	-	-	TRBV7-2	TGTGCCAGCAGCTTCTGGACCAACGTGGAGTACTTC	CASSFWTNVEYF
TRBJ1-5	few	-	TRBV7-2	TGTGCCAGCAGCTTCGGAGGTTTCGATCAGCCCCAGCATTTT	CASSFGGFDQPQHF
TRBJ1-6	few	TRBD1	TRBV20-1	TGCAGTGCCCTGGGACAGGGATTACGGAATTCACCCCTCCACTTT	CSALGQGLRNSPLHF
TRBJ1-4	many	-	TRBV21-1	TGTGCCAGCAGCCGAGGTCTCATCTATTCTGTTAATGAAAAACTGTTTTTT	CASSRGLIYSVNEKLFF
TRBJ2-5	-	TRBD1	TRBV13	TGTGCCAGCAGCTTCAGACAGGGGGAAGAGACCCAGTACTTC	CASSFRQGEETQYF
TRBJ2-2	-	-	TRBV11-3	TGTGCCAGCAGACGACAGCTGAACACCGGGGAGCTGTTTTTT	CASRRQLNTGELFF
TRBJ1-1	-	-	TRBV20-1	TGCAGTGCTAGTGTCCCAGGGTCAAACACTGAAGCTTTCTTT	CSASVPGSNTEAFF
TRBJ1-5	few	-	TRBV14	TGTGCCAGCAGCCCTGCAGGCAATAGCAATCAGCCCCAGCATTTT	CASSPAGNSNQPQHF
TRBJ2-2	-	-	TRBV7-9	TGTGCCAGCAGCTTAGAAGGAGGCCTCACCGGGGAGCTGTTTTTT	CASSLEGGLTGELFF
TRBJ2-3	-	TRBD2	TRBV10-3	TGTGCCACCTCGACTAGCGGTGCAGATACGCAGTATTTT	CATSTSGADTQYF
TRBJ2-1	many	-	TRBV5-1	TGCGCCAGCAGCTTGAAAGTGGCCATCTCCTACAATGAGCAGTTCTTC	CASSLKVAISYNEQFF
TRBJ2-2	once	TRBD2	TRBV7-8	TGTGCCAGCCACTTCAGACTAGCTTCGACCGGGGAGCTGTTTTTT	CASHFRLASTGELFF
TRBJ1-6	large	-	TRBV7-2	TGTGCCAGCAGCTTAGGGGGTACCCGGGCCCTCCACTTT	CASSLGGTRALHF
TRBJ2-3	-	-	TRBV20-1	TGCAGTGCTAGCGAGACTATCACAGATACGCAGTATTTT	CSASETITDTQYF
TRBJ2-7	-	-	TRBV3-1	TGTGCCAGCAGCCGCTGGGGGGAGGAGCAGTACTTC	CASSRWGEEQYF
TRBJ2-2	many	-	TRBV5-1	TGCGCCAGCAGCGCCCGGGAGAACACCGGGGAGCTGTTTTTT	CASSARENTGELFF
TRBJ2-3	-	-	TRBV5-1	TGCGCCAGCAGCTTGGCGACAGGGGAGGGAGCTACGCAGTATTTT	CASSLATGEGATQYF
TRBJ2-4	many	-	TRBV6-1	TGTGCCAGTACCTCTAGCGTAAACATTCAGTACTTC	CASTSSVNIQYF
TRBJ2-3	-	TRBD2	TRBV20-1	TGCAGTGCTATTAGCGGGCGGGCCCGGAAAACAGATACGCAGTATTTT	CSAISGRARKTDTQYF
TRBJ2-2	-	-	TRBV7-6	TGTGCCAGCAGCCCCGCGAGGAGCGCGAACACCGGGGAGCTGTTTTTT	CASSPARSANTGELFF
TRBJ2-6	few	TRBD1	TRBV18	TGTGCCAGCTCACCACCGGGACAGATGTACTCTGGGGCCAACGTCCTGACTTTC	CASSPPGQMYSGANVLTF
TRBJ2-3	-	TRBD2	TRBV4-1	TGCGCCAGCAGCCAAGAGGGACTATGGTTGGCAGATACGCAGTATTTT	CASSQEGLWLADTQYF
TRBJ2-5	-	TRBD1	TRBV4-1	TGCGCCAGCAGCCAAGGAGGGTTGACAGGGAAGAAAGTGGAGCAAGAGACCCAGTACTTC	CASSQGGLTGKKVEQETQYF
TRBJ2-7	few	TRBD1	TRBV18	TGTGCCAGCTCAAGAACGGGACAGCTCTTGACCTACGAGCAGTACTTC	CASSRTGQLLTYEQYF
TRBJ2-1	-	TRBD1	TRBV18	TGTGCCAGCTCATACGACAGGGGCGGGCTGAGTGAGCAGTTCTTC	CASSYDRGGLSEQFF
TRBJ2-2	-	-	TRBV5-6	TGTGCCAGCAGCCACTACCATGATCCCGGGGAGCTGTTTTTT	CASSHYHDPGELFF
TRBJ2-3	-	-	TRBV29-1	TGCAGCGATACACACAGCACAGATACGCAGTATTTT	CSDTHSTDTQYF
TRBJ2-1	-	TRBD2	TRBV5-1	TGCGCCAGCAGCATCGGGACTAGCGTCTACAATGAGCAGTTCTTC	CASSIGTSVYNEQFF
TRBJ2-1	-	-	TRBV29-1	TGCAGCGTTGCTACGAAGGGGGAGCAGTTCTTC	CSVATKGEQFF
TRBJ2-7	many	-	TRBV29-1	TGCAGCGGAGGACAGAACACCGAGCAGTACTTC	CSGGQNTEQYF
TRBJ2-1	medium-sized	-	TRBV18	TGTGCCAGCTCACCGTCCCGCGAAAATGAGCAGTTCTTC	CASSPSRENEQFF
TRBJ2-3	many	-	TRBV6-1	TGTGCCAGCAGTACTAGCCAAAGCACAGATACGCAGTATTTT	CASSTSQSTDTQYF
TRBJ1-2	-	TRBD1	TRBV5-1	TGCGCCAGCAGCGCGGACAGGGGGTACTATGGCTACACCTTC	CASSADRGYYGYTF
TRBJ2-1	-	-	TRBV6-1	TGTGCCAGCAGTGGACTAGTCCATGAGCAGTTCTTC	CASSGLVHEQFF
TRBJ2-6	-	-	TRBV5-1	TGCGCCAGCAGCACGGCTTCTGGGGCCAACGTCCTGACTTTC	CASSTASGANVLTF
TRBJ2-1	few	TRBD2	TRBV4-1	TGCGCCAGCAGCCGCTTAACTAGCGGGGGGGGGAGTGAGCAGTTCTTC	CASSRLTSGGGSEQFF
TRBJ2-2	many	-	TRBV7-9	TGTGCCAGCAGCTTACGCGCGAACACCGGGGAGCTGTTTTTT	CASSLRANTGELFF
TRBJ2-7	many	TRBD2	TRBV3-1	TGTGCCAGCAGCCGGATAGCGGGAGACGCTTACGAGCAGTACTTC	CASSRIAGDAYEQYF
TRBJ1-5	few	-	TRBV20-1	TGCAGTGCCCGTCCGACAGTCAATCAGCCCCAGCATTTT	CSARPTVNQPQHF
TRBJ2-2	-	-	TRBV29-1	TGCAGCGCGGGCCGGCACGGCGGGGAGCTGTTTTTT	CSAGRHGGELFF
TRBJ2-7	few	-	TRBV6-1	TGTGCCAGCAGTGAAGCGAGTCTAGCAGGCCCAGCCTACGAGCAGTACTTC	CASSEASLAGPAYEQYF
TRBJ2-5	few	TRBD2	TRBV5-1	TGCGCCAGCAGCGCTGGCCCTAGCGGGGGATTCCAAGAGACCCAGTACTTC	CASSAGPSGGFQETQYF
TRBJ2-3	-	TRBD2	TRBV7-2	TGTGCCAGCAGCCCTCGGACTAGCGGGGGGAGCACAGATACGCAGTATTTT	CASSPRTSGGSTDTQYF
TRBJ2-1	-	-	TRBV12-2	TGTGCAAGTCGCTTAGCGGGCGACAGGGACTATTCCAATGAGCAGTTCTTC	CASRLAGDRDYSNEQFF
TRBJ2-7	many	-	TRBV9	TGTGCCAGCAGCGTAGCAGACACCAGCTACGAGCAGTACTTC	CASSVADTSYEQYF
TRBJ2-3	-	-	TRBV5-6	TGTGCCAGCAGCTTGGTAGGGGAGGGCACAGATACGCAGTATTTT	CASSLVGEGTDTQYF
TRBJ1-1	few	TRBD1	TRBV18	TGTGCCAGCTCACGTGACAGGGGCAGGGAAGCTTTCTTT	CASSRDRGREAFF
TRBJ2-3	-	TRBD2	TRBV16	TGTGCCAGCAGCCGACGGACTAGCGGGGGATTCACAGATACGCAGTATTTT	CASSRRTSGGFTDTQYF
TRBJ1-1	few	TRBD1	TRBV10-3	TGTGCCATCAGCGCGGACAGGGGTAGGTCTGAAGCTTTCTTT	CAISADRGRSEAFF
TRBJ2-4	-	-	TRBV3-1	TGTGCCAGCAGCCAAGGTCCACGCCTAGCCAAAAACATTCAGTACTTC	CASSQGPRLAKNIQYF
TRBJ2-1	few	-	TRBV11-2	TGTGCCAGCACCCTCTACTTCGAGAAACACAATGAGCAGTTCTTC	CASTLYFEKHNEQFF
TRBJ1-1	many	-	TRBV5-1	TGCGCCAGCAGCGACGGAATGAACACTGAAGCTTTCTTT	CASSDGMNTEAFF
TRBJ1-5	-	-	TRBV15	TGTGCCACCAGCCAACTGAATAGCAATCAGCCCCAGCATTTT	CATSQLNSNQPQHF